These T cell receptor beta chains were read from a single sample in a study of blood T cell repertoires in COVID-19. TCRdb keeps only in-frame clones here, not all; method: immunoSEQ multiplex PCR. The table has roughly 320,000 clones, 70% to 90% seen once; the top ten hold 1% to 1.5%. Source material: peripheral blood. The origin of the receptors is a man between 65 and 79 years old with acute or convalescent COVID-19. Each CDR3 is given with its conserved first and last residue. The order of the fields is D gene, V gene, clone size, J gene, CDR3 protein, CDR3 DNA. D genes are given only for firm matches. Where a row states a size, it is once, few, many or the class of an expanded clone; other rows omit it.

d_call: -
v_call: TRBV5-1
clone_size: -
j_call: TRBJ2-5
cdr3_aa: CASRGAKNRSREETQYF
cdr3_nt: TGCGCCAGCAGAGGAGCTAAGAACAGGTCAAGGGAAGAGACCCAGTACTTC

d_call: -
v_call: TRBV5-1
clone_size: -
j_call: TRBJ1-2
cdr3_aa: CASSLTGNGYTF
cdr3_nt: TGCGCCAGCAGCTTGACAGGAAATGGCTACACCTTC

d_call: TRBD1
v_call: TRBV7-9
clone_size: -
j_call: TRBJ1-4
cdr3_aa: CASSLEGQAREKLFF
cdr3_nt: TGTGCCAGCAGCTTAGAAGGACAGGCTCGGGAAAAACTGTTTTTT

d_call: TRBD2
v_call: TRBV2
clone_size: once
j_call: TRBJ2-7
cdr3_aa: CASKGVDPGAGGYEQYF
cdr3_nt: TGTGCCAGCAAAGGGGTGGACCCGGGGGCGGGAGGGTACGAGCAGTACTTC

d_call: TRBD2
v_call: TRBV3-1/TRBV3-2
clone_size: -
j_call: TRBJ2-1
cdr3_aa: CASRSGLAGGGEQFF
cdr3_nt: TGTGCCAGCAGATCAGGACTAGCGGGAGGGGGAGAGCAGTTCTTC

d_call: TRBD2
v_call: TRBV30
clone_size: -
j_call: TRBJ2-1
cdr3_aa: CAWSVLAEYNEQFF
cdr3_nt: TGTGCCTGGAGTGTACTAGCGGAGTACAATGAGCAGTTCTTC

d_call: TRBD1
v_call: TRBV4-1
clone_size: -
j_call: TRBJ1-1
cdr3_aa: CASSHSGTGGTEAFF
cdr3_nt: TGCGCCAGCAGCCATTCCGGGACAGGGGGCACTGAAGCTTTCTTT

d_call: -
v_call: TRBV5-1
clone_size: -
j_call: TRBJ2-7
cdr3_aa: CASSLQGAYEQYF
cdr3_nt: TGCGCCAGCAGCTTACAGGGAGCCTACGAGCAGTACTTC

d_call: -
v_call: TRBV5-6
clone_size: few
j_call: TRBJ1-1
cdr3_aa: CASRTSAGTEAFF
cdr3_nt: TGTGCCAGCAGAACCTCGGCAGGCACTGAAGCTTTCTTT

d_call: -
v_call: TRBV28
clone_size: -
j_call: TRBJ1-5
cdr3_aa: CASSLTQGNQPQHF
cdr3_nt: TGTGCCAGCAGTCTGACACAGGGCAATCAGCCCCAGCATTTT

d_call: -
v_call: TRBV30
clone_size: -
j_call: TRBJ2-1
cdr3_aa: CAWSGLGSYNEQFF
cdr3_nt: TGTGCCTGGAGCGGTCTCGGCTCCTACAATGAGCAGTTCTTC

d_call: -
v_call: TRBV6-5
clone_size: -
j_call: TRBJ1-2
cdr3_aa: CASSYWPTDYGYTF
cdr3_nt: TGTGCCAGCAGTTATTGGCCGACAGATTATGGCTACACCTTC

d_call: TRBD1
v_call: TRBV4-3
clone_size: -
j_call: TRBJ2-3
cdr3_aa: CASSQEGDRGPDTQYF
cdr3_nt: TGCGCCAGCAGCCAAGAGGGGGACAGGGGGCCTGATACGCAGTATTTT

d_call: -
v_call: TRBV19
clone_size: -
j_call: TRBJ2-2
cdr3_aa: CATMRGRTGELFF
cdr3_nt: TGTGCCACTATGAGAGGGAGGACCGGGGAGCTGTTTTTT

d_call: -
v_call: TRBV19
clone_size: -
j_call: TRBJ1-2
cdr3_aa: CASSDTGNYGYTF
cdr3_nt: TGTGCCAGCTCGGACACCGGTAACTATGGCTACACCTTC

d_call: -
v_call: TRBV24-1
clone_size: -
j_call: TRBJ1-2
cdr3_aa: CATRGTGMDNYGYTF
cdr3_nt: TGTGCCACCAGGGGAACAGGGATGGATAACTATGGCTACACCTTC

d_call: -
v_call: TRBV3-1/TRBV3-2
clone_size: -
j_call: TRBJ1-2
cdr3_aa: CASSQEGSYGYTF
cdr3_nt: TGTGCCAGCAGCCAAGAGGGCAGCTATGGCTACACCTTC

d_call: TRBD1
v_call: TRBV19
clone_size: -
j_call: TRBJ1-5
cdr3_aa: CASSMTSRRGRTQPQHF
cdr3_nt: TGTGCCAGTAGTATGACCAGTAGGAGGGGGCGCACTCAGCCCCAGCATTTT

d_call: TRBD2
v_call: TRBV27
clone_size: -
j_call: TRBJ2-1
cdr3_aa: CASYKLTSGRAVNEQFF
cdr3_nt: TGTGCCAGCTATAAGCTGACTAGCGGGAGGGCCGTTAATGAGCAGTTCTTC

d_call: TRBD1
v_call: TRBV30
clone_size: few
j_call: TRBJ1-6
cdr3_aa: CAGAFTGTGNSPLHF
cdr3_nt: TGTGCCGGAGCCTTCACCGGGACAGGGAATTCACCCCTCCACTTT

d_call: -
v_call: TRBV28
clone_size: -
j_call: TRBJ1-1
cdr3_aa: CASYHRRGNTEAFF
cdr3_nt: TGTGCCTCCTACCATAGGCGGGGGAACACTGAAGCTTTCTTT

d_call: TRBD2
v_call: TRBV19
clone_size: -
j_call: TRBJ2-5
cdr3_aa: CASSGTSNQETQYF
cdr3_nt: TGTGCCAGTAGTGGGACTAGTAATCAAGAGACCCAGTACTTC

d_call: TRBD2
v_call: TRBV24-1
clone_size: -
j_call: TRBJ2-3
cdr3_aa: CATSLAGVGTDTQYF
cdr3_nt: TGTGCCACCAGCCTAGCGGGAGTGGGCACAGATACGCAGTATTTT

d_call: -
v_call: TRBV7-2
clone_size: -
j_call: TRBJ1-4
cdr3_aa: CASSARRGAREKLFF
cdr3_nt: TGTGCCAGCAGCGCCCGTCGGGGGGCTCGGGAAAAACTGTTTTTT

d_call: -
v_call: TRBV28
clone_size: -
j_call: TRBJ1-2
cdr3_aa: CASEELANGYTF
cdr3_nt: TGTGCCAGTGAGGAGCTTGCGAACGGCTACACCTTC

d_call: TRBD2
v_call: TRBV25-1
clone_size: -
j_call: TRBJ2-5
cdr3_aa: CASSVPSGRVETQYF
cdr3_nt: TGTGCCAGCAGTGTTCCTAGCGGGAGGGTCGAGACCCAGTACTTC

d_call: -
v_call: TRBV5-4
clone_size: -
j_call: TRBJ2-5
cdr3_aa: CASSLWAGGEETQYF
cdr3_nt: TGTGCCAGCAGCTTATGGGCGGGTGGTGAGGAGACCCAGTACTTC

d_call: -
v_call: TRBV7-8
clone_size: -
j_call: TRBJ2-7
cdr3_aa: CASSLAPTNYEQYF
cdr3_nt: TGTGCCAGCAGCTTAGCCCCCACTAATTACGAGCAGTACTTC

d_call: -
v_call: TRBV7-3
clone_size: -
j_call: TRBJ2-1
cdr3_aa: CASSLRGAGEHEQFF
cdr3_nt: TGTGCCAGCAGCTTACGAGGCGCAGGGGAACATGAGCAGTTCTTC

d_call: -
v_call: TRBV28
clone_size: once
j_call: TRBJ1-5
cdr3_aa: CASRRQLNQPQHF
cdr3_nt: TGTGCCAGCCGCCGACAGCTGAATCAGCCCCAGCATTTT

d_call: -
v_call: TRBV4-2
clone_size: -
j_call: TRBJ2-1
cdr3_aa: CASSQLTGIVVDEQFF
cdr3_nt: TGTGCCAGCAGCCAGTTGACAGGAATTGTAGTGGATGAGCAGTTCTTC

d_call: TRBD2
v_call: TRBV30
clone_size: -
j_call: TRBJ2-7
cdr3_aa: CAWSQPLGSRRGAYEQYF
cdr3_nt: TGTGCCTGGAGCCAACCCTTGGGGTCTCGTCGGGGGGCCTACGAGCAGTACTTC

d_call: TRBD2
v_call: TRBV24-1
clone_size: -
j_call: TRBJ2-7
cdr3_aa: CAAGGSSYEQYF
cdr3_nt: TGTGCCGCGGGCGGGAGCTCCTACGAGCAGTACTTC

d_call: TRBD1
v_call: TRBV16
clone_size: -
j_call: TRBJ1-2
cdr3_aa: CASSQDRGNYGYTF
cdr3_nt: TGTGCCAGCAGCCAGGACAGGGGGAACTATGGCTACACCTTC

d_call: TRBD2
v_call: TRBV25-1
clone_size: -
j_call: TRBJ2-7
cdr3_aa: CASSDPQRGGQSEQYF
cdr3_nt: TGTGCCAGCAGTGATCCCCAGCGGGGGGGGCAAAGCGAGCAGTACTTC

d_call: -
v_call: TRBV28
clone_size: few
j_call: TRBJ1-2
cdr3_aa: CASSLMRVGYTF
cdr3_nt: TGTGCCAGCAGTTTAATGCGGGTTGGCTACACCTTC

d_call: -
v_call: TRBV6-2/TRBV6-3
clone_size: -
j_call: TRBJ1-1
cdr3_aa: CASSYQGNTEAFF
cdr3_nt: TGTGCCAGCAGTTACCAGGGGAACACTGAAGCTTTCTTT

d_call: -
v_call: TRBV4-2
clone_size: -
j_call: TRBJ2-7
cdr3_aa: CASSQVGTASYEQYF
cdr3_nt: TGTGCCAGCAGCCAAGTCGGCACAGCCTCCTACGAGCAGTACTTC

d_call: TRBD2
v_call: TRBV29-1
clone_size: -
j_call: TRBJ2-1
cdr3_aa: CSVEGTSGISNEQFF
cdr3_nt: TGCAGCGTTGAAGGGACTAGCGGGATTAGTAATGAGCAGTTCTTC

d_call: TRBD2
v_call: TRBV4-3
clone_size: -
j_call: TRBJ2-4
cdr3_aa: CASSQDTGGNIQYF
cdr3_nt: TGCGCCAGCAGCCAAGATACGGGGGGGAACATTCAGTACTTC

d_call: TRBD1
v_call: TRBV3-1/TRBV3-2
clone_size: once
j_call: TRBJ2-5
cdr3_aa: CASSERTGLQETQYF
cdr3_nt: TGTGCCAGCAGCGAACGGACAGGGCTACAAGAGACCCAGTACTTC

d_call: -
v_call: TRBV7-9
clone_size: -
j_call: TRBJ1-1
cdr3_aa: CASSFTGNTEAFF
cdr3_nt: TGTGCCAGCAGCTTTACAGGGAACACTGAAGCTTTCTTT

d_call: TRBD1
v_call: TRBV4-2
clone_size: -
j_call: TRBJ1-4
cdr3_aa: CASSQDGGGWLNEKLFF
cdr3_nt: TGTGCCAGCAGCCAAGATGGAGGGGGCTGGCTTAATGAAAAACTGTTTTTT

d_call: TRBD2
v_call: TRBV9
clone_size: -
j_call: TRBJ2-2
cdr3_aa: CASSVAGGNTGELFF
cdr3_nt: TGTGCCAGCAGCGTAGCGGGAGGGAACACCGGGGAGCTGTTTTTT

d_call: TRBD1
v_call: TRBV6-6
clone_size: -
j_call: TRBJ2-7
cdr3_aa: CASSYSDRHYEQYF
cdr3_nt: TGTGCCAGCAGTTACTCGGACAGGCACTACGAGCAGTACTTC

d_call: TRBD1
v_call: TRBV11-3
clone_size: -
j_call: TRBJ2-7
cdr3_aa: CASSRDSSYEQYF
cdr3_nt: TGTGCCAGCAGCCGGGACAGCTCCTACGAGCAGTACTTC

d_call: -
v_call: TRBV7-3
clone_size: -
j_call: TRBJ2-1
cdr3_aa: CASSKLSGYEQFF
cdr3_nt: TGTGCCAGCAGTAAGCTCTCGGGGTATGAGCAGTTCTTC

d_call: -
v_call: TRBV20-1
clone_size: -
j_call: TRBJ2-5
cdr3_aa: CSASRLASGQETQYF
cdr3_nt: TGCAGTGCTAGTCGGTTAGCGAGCGGCCAAGAGACCCAGTACTTC

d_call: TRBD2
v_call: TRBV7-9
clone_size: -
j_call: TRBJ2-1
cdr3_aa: CASSFKGGAMDEQFF
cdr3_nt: TGTGCCAGCAGCTTCAAGGGAGGGGCTATGGATGAGCAGTTCTTC

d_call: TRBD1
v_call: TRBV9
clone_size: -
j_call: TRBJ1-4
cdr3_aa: CASSAYRGPAEKLFF
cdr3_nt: TGTGCCAGCAGCGCTTACAGGGGGCCGGCAGAAAAACTGTTTTTT

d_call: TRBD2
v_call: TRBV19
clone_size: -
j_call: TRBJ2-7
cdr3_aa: CASSMGASGTFYEQYF
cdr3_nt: TGTGCCAGTAGTATGGGGGCTAGCGGGACCTTCTACGAGCAGTACTTC

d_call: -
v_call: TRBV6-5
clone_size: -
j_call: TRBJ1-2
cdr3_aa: CASSDDGNYGYTF
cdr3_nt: TGTGCCAGCAGCGATGACGGGAACTATGGCTACACCTTC

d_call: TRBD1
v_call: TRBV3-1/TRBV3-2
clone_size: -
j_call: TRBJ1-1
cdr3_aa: CASSQADRGYTEAFF
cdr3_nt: TGTGCCAGCAGCCAAGCGGACAGGGGTTACACTGAAGCTTTCTTT

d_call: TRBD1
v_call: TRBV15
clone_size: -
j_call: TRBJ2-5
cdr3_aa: CATSRGRLKGRGQEETQYF
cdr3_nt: TGTGCCACCAGCAGAGGACGACTTAAGGGCAGGGGGCAGGAGGAGACCCAGTACTTC